The 5 T cell receptor beta chains in this list originate from one sample, sequenced in a study of blood T cell repertoires in COVID-19. The assay was immunoSEQ multiplex PCR, and TCRdb's table has in-frame clones only and misses some. The table has roughly 250,000 clones, around 84% seen once. The sequencing input was PBMCs or T cells enriched from blood (not recorded which). These receptors originate from a woman aged 50 to 65 who had recovered from COVID-19.

V and J are TRBV6-1 and TRBJ1-2, with 7 bases matching TRBD1. V lost 1 base to trimming and J lost 4 bases; unmatched junction nucleotides: 3. The germline CDR1 and CDR2 sequences are MNHNS and SASEGT. The CDR3 extends over 14 amino acids. The DNA for the CDR3 is TGTGCCAGCAGTGAAGGGGACAGCCTCTATGGCTACACCTTC. Translating it yields CASSEGDSLYGYTF.

The chain employs TRBV6-5 and TRBJ2-2; 9 bases fit TRBD1. This CDR3 region has 15 residues. V gave up 6 bases and J gave up 2 bases; unmatched junction bases: 4. Germline CDR1 and CDR2: MNHEY and SVGAGI. The CDR3 region has the DNA TGTGCCAGCAGAACAACAGGGGGCAACACCGGGGAGCTGTTTTTT. Its protein is CASRTTGGNTGELFF.

The gene calls are TRBV6-2 or TRBV6-3 and TRBJ2-2; TRBD1 matches at 8 bases. J gave up 1 base and V 5 bases, and 3 bases lay outside the gene matches. In germline, CDR1 is MNHEY, CDR2 SVGEGT. The CDR3 has 15 amino acids. Here the CDR3 reads CASSPGTGNTGELFF. The CDR3 bases are TGTGCCAGCAGTCCCGGGACAGGGAACACCGGGGAGCTGTTTTTT.

The V gene is TRBV19, the J gene TRBJ1-2; 7 bases agree with TRBD1. Germline CDR1 is LNHDA and CDR2 is SQIVND (reference sequence). V dropped 5 bases and J dropped 2; count of bases not matched to a gene: 5. The CDR3 is 14 amino acids. The CDR3 reads CASSPMGQNYGYTF. DNA for the CDR3: TGTGCCAGTAGTCCGATGGGACAGAACTATGGCTACACCTTC. Based on the CDR3 plus reference TRBV19 and TRBJ1-2, the full variable domain is DGGITQSPKYLFRKEGQNVTLSCEQNLNHDAMYWYRQDPGQGLRLIYYSQIVNDFQKGDIAEGYSVSREKKESFPLTVTSAQKNPTAFYLCASSPMGQNYGYTFGSGTRLTVV.

The J gene is TRBJ1-5, the V gene TRBV7-2; perhaps TRBD1 as D (6 bases). V gave up 1 base and J gave up 7 bases, with 14 bases separating them. CDR1 is SGHTA, CDR2 FQGNSA, per germline. The CDR3 sequence is 15 residues long. The CDR3 spells CASSLEGRGEQPQHF. CDR3 sequence (DNA): TGTGCCAGCAGCTTAGAGGGCAGGGGAGAGCAGCCCCAGCATTTT.